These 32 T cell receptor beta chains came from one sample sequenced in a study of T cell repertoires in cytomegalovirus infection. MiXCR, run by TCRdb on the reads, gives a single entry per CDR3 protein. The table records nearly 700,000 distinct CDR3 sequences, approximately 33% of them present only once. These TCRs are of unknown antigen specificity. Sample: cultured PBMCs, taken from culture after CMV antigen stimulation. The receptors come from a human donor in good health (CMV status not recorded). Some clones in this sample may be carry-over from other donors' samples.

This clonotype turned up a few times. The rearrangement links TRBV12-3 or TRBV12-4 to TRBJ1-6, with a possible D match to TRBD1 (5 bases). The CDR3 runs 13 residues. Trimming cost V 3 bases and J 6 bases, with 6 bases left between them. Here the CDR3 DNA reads TGTGCCAGCAGTTTCAGGGTTAATTCACCCCTCCACTTT. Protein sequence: CASSFRVNSPLHF.

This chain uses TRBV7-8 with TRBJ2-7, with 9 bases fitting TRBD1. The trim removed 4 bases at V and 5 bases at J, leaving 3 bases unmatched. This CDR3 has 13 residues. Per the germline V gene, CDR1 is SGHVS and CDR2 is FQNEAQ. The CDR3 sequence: CASSWDRENEQYF. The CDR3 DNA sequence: TGTGCCAGCAGCTGGGACAGGGAGAACGAGCAGTACTTC.

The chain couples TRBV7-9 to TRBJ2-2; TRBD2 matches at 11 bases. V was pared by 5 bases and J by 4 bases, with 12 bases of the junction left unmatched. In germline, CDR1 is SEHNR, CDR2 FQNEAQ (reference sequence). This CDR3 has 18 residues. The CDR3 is CASSLWTSGFRVTGELFF. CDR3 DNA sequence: TGTGCCAGCAGCCTATGGACTAGCGGGTTCCGCGTCACCGGGGAGCTGTTTTTT.

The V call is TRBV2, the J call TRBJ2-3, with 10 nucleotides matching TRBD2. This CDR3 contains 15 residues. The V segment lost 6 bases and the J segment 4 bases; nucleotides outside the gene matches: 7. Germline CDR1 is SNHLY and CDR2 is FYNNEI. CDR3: CASRKTSGTADTQYF. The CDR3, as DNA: TGTGCCAGCAGGAAAACTAGCGGGACGGCAGATACGCAGTATTTT.

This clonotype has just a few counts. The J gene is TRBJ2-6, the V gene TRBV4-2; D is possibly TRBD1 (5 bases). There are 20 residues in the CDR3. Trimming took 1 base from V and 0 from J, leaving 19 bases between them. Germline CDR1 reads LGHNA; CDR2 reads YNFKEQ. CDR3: CASSQGVTGNSNSGANVLTF. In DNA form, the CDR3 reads TGTGCCAGCAGCCAAGGGGTAACAGGCAACTCGAACTCTGGGGCCAACGTCCTGACTTTC.

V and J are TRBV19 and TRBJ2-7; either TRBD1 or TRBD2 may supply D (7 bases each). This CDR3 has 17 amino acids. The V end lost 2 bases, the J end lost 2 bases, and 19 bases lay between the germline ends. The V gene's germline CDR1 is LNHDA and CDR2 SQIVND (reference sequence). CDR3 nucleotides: TGTGCCAGTAGTATACGGGGGGCCAACAGGGGACCCTACGAGCAGTACTTC. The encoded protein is CASSIRGANRGPYEQYF. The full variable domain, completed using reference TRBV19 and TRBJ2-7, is DGGITQSPKYLFRKEGQNVTLSCEQNLNHDAMYWYRQDPGQGLRLIYYSQIVNDFQKGDIAEGYSVSREKKESFPLTVTSAQKNPTAFYLCASSIRGANRGPYEQYFGPGTRLTVT.

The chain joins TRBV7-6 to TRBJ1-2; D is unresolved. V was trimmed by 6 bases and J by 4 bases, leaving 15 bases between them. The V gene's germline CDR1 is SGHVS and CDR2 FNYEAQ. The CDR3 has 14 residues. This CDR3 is CASSQSRVSYGYTF. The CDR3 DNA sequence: TGTGCCAGCAGTCAATCCCGGGTGTCCTATGGCTACACCTTC.

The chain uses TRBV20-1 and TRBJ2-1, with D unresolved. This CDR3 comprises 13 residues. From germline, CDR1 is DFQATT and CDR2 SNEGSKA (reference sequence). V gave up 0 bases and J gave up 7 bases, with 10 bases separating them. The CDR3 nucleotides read TGCAGTGCTAGAGATCTGAGACGGAATGAGCAGTTCTTC. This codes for CSARDLRRNEQFF.

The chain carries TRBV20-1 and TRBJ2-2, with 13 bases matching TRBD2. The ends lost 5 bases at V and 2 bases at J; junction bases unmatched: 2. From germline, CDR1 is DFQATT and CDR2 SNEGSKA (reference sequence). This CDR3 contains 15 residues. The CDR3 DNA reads TGCAGTGCTGCGGGACTAGCGGGAAACACCGGGGAGCTGTTTTTT. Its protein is CSAAGLAGNTGELFF.

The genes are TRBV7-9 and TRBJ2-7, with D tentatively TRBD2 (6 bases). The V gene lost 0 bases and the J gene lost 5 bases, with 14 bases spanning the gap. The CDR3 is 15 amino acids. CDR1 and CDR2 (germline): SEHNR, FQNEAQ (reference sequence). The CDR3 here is CASSLALAPTNEQYF. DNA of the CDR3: TGTGCCAGCAGCTTAGCGCTAGCGCCGACCAACGAGCAGTACTTC.

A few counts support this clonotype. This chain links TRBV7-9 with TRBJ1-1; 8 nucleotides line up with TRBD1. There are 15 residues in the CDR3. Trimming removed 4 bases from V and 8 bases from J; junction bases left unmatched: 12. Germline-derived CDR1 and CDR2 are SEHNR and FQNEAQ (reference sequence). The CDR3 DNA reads TGTGCCAGCAGCTCGACAGGACAGGGAGCGTCGGAAGCTTTCTTT. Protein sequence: CASSSTGQGASEAFF.

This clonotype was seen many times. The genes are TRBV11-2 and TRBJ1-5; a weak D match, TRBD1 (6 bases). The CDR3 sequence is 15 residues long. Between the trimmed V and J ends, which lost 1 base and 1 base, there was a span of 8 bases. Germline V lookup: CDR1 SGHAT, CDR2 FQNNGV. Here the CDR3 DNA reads TGTGCCAGCAGCTTAGGAGGACAGAGCAATCAGCCCCAGCATTTT. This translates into CASSLGGQSNQPQHF.

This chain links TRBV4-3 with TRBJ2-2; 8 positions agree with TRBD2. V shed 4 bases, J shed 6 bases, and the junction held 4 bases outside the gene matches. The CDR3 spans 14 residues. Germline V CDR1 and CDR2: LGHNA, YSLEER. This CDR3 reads CASSPGLVSGELFF. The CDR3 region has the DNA TGCGCCAGCAGCCCGGGACTAGTATCCGGGGAGCTGTTTTTT.

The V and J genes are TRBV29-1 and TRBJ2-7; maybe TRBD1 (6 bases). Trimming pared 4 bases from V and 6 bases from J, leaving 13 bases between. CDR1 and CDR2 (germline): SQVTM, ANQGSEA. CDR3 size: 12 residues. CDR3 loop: CSVVGTGREQYF. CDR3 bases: TGCAGCGTTGTAGGAACAGGGCGCGAGCAGTACTTC.

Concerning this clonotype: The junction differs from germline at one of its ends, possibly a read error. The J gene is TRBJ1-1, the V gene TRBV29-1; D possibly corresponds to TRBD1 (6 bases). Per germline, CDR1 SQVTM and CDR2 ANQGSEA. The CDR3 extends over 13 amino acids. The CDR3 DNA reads TGCAGAGTTGATGGGGGGCGAGGCACTGAAGCTTTCTTT. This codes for CRVDGGRGTEAFF.

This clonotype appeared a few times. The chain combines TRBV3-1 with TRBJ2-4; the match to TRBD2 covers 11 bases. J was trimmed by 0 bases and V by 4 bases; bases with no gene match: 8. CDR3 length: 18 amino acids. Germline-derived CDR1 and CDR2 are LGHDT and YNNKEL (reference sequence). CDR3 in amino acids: CASSRGTSGGVAKNIQYF. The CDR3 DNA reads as TGTGCCAGCAGCCGTGGGACTAGCGGAGGAGTAGCCAAAAACATTCAGTACTTC.

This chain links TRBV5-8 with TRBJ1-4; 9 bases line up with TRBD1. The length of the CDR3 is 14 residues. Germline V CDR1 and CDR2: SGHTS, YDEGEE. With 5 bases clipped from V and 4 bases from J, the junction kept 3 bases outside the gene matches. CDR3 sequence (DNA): TGTGCCAGCAGGACAGGGGGGAATAATGAAAAACTGTTTTTT. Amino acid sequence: CASRTGGNNEKLFF.

The CDR3 protein is CASSSNSGAYEQYF. In DNA form, the CDR3 reads TGTGCCAGCAGCTCCAATAGCGGGGCGTACGAGCAGTACTTC. This chain uses TRBV6-5 with TRBJ2-7; TRBD2 matches 8 bases. The germline CDR1 and CDR2 sequences are MNHEY and SVGAGI. V shed 6 bases, J shed 4 bases, and the junction held 8 bases outside the gene matches. The CDR3 consists of 14 residues.

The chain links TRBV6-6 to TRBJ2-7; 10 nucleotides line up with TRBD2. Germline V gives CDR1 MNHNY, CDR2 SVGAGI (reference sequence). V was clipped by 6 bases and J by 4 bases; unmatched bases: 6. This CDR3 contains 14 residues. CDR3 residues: CASRQAGGGYEQYF. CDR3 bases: TGTGCCAGCAGACAAGCGGGAGGGGGATACGAGCAGTACTTC.

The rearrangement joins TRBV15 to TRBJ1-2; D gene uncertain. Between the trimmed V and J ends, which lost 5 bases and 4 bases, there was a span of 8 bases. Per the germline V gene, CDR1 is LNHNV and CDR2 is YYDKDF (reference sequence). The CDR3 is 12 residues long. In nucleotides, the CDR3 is TGTGCCACCAGCGGAGGTATCTATGGCTACACCTTC. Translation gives CATSGGIYGYTF.

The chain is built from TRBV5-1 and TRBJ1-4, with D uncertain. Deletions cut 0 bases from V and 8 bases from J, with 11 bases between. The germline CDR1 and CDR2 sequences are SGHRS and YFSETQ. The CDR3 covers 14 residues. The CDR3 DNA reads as TGCGCCAGCAGCTTGGAGCGGGGTGGCGAAAAACTGTTTTTT. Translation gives CASSLERGGEKLFF.

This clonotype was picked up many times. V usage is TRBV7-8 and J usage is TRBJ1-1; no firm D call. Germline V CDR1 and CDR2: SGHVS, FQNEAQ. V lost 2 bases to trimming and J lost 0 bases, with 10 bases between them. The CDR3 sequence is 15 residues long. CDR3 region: CASSLMVGVNTEAFF. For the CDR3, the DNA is TGTGCCAGCAGCTTAATGGTCGGGGTGAACACTGAAGCTTTCTTT.

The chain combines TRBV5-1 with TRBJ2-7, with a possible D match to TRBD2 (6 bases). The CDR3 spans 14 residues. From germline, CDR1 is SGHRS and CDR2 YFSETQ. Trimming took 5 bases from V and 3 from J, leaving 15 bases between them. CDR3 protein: CASRAEGSGYEQYF. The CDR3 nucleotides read TGCGCCAGCAGGGCGGAGGGTTCAGGCTACGAGCAGTACTTC. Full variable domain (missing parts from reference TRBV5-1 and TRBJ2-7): KAGVTQTPRYLIKTRGQQVTLSCSPISGHRSVSWYQQTPGQGLQFLFEYFSETQRNKGNFPGRFSGRQFSNSRSEMNVSTLELGDSALYLCASRAEGSGYEQYFGPGTRLTVT.

This CDR3 reads CASSEAGDLTQYF. The DNA for the CDR3 is TGTGCCAGCAGTGAAGCTGGAGATTTAACGCAGTATTTT. This sequence joins TRBV6-4 and TRBJ2-3; D is ambiguous. Trimming stripped 3 bases from V and 9 bases from J, with 13 bases between. Germline CDR1 MRHNA, CDR2 SNTAGT. The CDR3 consists of 13 residues.

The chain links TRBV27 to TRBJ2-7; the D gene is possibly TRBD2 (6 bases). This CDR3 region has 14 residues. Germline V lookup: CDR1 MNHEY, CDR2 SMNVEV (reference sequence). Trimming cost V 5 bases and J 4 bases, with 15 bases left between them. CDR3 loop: CASSVGGRLYEQYF. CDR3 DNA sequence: TGTGCCAGCAGTGTGGGAGGACGTCTATACGAGCAGTACTTC.

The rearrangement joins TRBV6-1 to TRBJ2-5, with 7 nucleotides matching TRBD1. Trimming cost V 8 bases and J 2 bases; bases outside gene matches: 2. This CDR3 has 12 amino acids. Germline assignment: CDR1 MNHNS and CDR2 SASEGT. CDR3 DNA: TGTGCCAGCTGGGGACAGCAAGAGACCCAGTACTTC. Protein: CASWGQQETQYF.

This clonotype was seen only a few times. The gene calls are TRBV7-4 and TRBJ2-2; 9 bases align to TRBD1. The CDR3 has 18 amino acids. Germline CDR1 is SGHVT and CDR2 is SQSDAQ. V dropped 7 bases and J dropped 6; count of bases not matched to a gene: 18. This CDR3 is CASTLQRRGQGTAGELFF. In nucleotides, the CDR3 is TGTGCCAGCACCCTACAGAGGAGGGGACAGGGTACCGCCGGGGAGCTGTTTTTT.

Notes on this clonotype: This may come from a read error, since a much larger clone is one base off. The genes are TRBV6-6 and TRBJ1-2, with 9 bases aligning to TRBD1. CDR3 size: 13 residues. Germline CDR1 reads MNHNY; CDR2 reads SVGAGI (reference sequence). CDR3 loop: CARSYWTGAGYTF. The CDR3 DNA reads TGTGCCCGCAGTTACTGGACAGGGGCCGGCTACACCTTC.

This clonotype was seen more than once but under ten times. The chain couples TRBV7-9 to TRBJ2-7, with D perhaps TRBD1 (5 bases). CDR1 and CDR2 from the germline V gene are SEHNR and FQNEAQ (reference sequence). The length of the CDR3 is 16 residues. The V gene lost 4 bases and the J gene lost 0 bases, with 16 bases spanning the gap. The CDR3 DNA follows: TGTGCCAGCAGCTCGTTCAGGGCGTGGAGCTCCTACGAGCAGTACTTC. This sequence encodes CASSSFRAWSSYEQYF.

This chain's CDR3 is CASTIPPGTSGVDTQYF. The CDR3 DNA sequence: TGTGCCAGCACCATCCCCCCCGGGACTAGCGGGGTAGATACGCAGTATTTT. This chain connects TRBV28 to TRBJ2-3, with 13 bases fitting TRBD2. V lost 7 bases and J lost 5; bases outside the gene matches: 12. This CDR3 spans 17 amino acids. CDR1 MDHEN and CDR2 SYDVKM come from the germline V gene.

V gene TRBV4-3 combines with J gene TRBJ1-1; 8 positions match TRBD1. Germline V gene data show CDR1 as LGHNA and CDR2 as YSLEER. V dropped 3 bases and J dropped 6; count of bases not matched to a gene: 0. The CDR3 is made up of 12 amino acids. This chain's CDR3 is CASSQGQAEAFF. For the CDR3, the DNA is TGCGCCAGCAGCCAGGGACAGGCTGAAGCTTTCTTT.

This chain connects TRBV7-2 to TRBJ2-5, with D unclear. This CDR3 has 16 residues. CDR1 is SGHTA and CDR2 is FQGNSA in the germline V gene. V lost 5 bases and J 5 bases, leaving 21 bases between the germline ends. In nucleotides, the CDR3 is TGTGCCAGCAGCCCATCCCGCGGACGTCTTCAGGAGACCCAGTACTTC. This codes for CASSPSRGRLQETQYF. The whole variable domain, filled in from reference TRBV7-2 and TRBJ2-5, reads GAGVSQSPSNKVTEKGKDVELRCDPISGHTALYWYRQSLGQGLEFLIYFQGNSAPDKSGLPSDRFSAERTGGSVSTLTIQRTQQEDSAVYLCASSPSRGRLQETQYFGPGTRLLVL.